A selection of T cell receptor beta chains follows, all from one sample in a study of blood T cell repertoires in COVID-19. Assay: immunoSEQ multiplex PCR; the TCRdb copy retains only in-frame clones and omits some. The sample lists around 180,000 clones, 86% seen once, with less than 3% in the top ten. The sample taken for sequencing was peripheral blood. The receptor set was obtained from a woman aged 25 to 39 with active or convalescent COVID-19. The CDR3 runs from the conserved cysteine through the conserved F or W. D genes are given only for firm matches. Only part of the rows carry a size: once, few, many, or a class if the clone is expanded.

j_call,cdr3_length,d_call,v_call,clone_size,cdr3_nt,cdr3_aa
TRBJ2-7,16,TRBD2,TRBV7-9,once,TGTGCCAGCACCCCATCGTCGGGGGGTCCATCCTACGAGCAGTACTTC,CASTPSSGGPSYEQYF
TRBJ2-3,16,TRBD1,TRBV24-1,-,TGTGCCACCAGTGACCCACTCCAGGGGGCAGGAGATACGCAGTATTTT,CATSDPLQGAGDTQYF
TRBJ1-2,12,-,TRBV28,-,TGTGCCAGCAGTTCTCGGGGCTATGGCTACACCTTC,CASSSRGYGYTF
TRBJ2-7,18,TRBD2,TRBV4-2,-,TGTGCCAGCAGCCAAGGAGGGGACATTAGCGGGAGTTCCTACGAGCAGTACTTC,CASSQGGDISGSSYEQYF
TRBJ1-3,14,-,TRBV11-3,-,TGTGCCAGCAGCACCCGGACAGAGGGAAACACCATATATTTT,CASSTRTEGNTIYF
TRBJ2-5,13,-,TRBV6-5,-,TGTGCCAGCAGACAGGGTTTGGGAGAGACCCAGTACTTC,CASRQGLGETQYF
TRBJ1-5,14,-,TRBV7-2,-,TGTGCCAGCAGCCCTCGGGTTAGCAATCAGCCCCAGCATTTT,CASSPRVSNQPQHF
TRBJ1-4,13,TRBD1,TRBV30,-,TGTGCCTTGGTTAGAGGGGACAGGGAAAAACTGTTTTTT,CALVRGDREKLFF
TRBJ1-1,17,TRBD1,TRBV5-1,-,TGCGCCAGCAGCTTTTACCGGGACAGCCCAGGTGGGACTGAAGCTTTCTTT,CASSFYRDSPGGTEAFF
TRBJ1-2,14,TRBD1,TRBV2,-,TGTGCCAGCATTCTAGGACAGGGGAACTCTGGCTACACCTTC,CASILGQGNSGYTF
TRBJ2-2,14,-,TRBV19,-,TGTGCCAGTAGTATTGCCATCGGCACCGGGGAGCTGTTTTTT,CASSIAIGTGELFF
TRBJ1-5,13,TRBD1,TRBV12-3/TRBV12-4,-,TGTGCCAGCAGTGGACAGGGAAATCAGCCCCAGCATTTT,CASSGQGNQPQHF
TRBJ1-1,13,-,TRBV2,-,TGTGCCAGCAGTGAAGTCCGGAGCAGCGAAGCTTTCTTT,CASSEVRSSEAFF
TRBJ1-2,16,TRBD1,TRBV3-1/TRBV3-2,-,TGTGCCAGCAGCCAAACCCAACAGGGGGCCTACTATGGCTACACCTTC,CASSQTQQGAYYGYTF
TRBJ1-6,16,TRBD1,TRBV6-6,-,TGTGCCAGCAGCCGAGAGCACAGGGGGCGGGATTCACCCCTCCACTTT,CASSREHRGRDSPLHF
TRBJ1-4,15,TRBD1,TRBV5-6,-,TGTGCCAGCAGCTCCCAGACAGGGGGTATTGAAAAACTGTTTTTT,CASSSQTGGIEKLFF
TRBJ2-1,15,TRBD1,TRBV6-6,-,TGTGCCAGCAGTTACGAAGGACAGGGGGCGGGTGAGCAGTTCTTC,CASSYEGQGAGEQFF
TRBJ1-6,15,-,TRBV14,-,TGTGCCAGCAGCCAAGATCTCAGGAGGAATTCACCCCTCCACTTT,CASSQDLRRNSPLHF
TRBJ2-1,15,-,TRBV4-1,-,TGCGCCAGCAGCTTGATGGGGGGCTCCTACAATGAGCAGTTCTTC,CASSLMGGSYNEQFF
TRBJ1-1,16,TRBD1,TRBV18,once,TGTGCCAGCTCACCATGGACAGGGACTATGAACACTGAAGCTTTCTTT,CASSPWTGTMNTEAFF
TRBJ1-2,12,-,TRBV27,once,TGTGCCAGCAGTTACGGGGGGGCTGGCTACACCTTC,CASSYGGAGYTF
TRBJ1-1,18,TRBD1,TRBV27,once,TGTGCCAGCAGCCCGCTCGGGACAGGGGAAAGGGTCCACACTGAAGCTTTCTTT,CASSPLGTGERVHTEAFF
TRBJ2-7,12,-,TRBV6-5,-,TGTGCCAGCACAACACACTCCTACGAGCAGTACTTC,CASTTHSYEQYF
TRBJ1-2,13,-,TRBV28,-,TGTGCCAGCACCCAAAGCATGAAGTTTGGCTACACCTTC,CASTQSMKFGYTF
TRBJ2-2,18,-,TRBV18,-,TGTGCCAGCTCACCACCGTTTGGGGGACAAGAAGGGACCGGGGAGCTGTTTTTT,CASSPPFGGQEGTGELFF
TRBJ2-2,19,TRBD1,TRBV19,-,TGTGCCAGTAGTATTAGATCGGGACAGGGGGCGCATTCCACCGGGGAGCTGTTTTTT,CASSIRSGQGAHSTGELFF
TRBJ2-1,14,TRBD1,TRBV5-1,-,TGCGCCAGCAGCCCGACAGGGGAATACAATGAGCAGTTCTTC,CASSPTGEYNEQFF
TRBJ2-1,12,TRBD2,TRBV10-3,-,TGTGCCATCAGTGAACGGGGGGGTGAGCAGTTCTTC,CAISERGGEQFF
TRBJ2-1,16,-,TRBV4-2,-,TGTGCCAGCAGCCAAGATCTAGCTTCAAGTCTCAATGAGCAGTTCTTC,CASSQDLASSLNEQFF
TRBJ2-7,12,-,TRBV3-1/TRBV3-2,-,TGTGCCAGCAGCTTCGGTCACTACGAGCAGTACTTC,CASSFGHYEQYF
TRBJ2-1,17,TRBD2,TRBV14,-,TGTGCCAGCAGCCAAGATAGTTTTAGCGGGAGTTCGGAGGAGCAGTTCTTC,CASSQDSFSGSSEEQFF
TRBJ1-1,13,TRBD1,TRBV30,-,TGTGCCCTCCTCGGGGCGGGCAGGGGGCAACCAGACTTT,CALLGAGRGQPDF
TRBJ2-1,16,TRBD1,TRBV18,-,TGTGCCAGCTCGCACCGCGGGGACAGGCTTAACAATGAGCAGTTCTTC,CASSHRGDRLNNEQFF
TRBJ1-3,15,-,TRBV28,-,TGTGCCAGCAGTCTTCACAGGAACTCTGGAAACACCATATATTTT,CASSLHRNSGNTIYF
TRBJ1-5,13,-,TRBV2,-,TGTGCCAGCAGCGGGGGACCGATTCAGCCCCAGCATTTT,CASSGGPIQPQHF
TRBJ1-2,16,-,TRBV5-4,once,TGTGCCAGCAGCTTCCGCGGGGGTAGGGGCAACTATGGCTACACCTTC,CASSFRGGRGNYGYTF
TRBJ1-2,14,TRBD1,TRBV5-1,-,TGCGCCAGCACCCCGACAGGGAATGGCTATGGCTACACCTTC,CASTPTGNGYGYTF
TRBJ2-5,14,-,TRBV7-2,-,TGTGCCAGCAGCCCCCGACGTAGCCAGAGGCCCCAGTACTTC,CASSPRRSQRPQYF
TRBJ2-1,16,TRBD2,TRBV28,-,TGTGCCAGCAGTTTACAACTAGCGGGAGGGGACAATGAGCAGTTCTTC,CASSLQLAGGDNEQFF
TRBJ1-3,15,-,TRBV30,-,TGTGCCTGGAGTTATGGGGGGACGACTGGAAACACCATATATTTT,CAWSYGGTTGNTIYF
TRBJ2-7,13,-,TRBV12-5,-,TGTGCTAGTGGTTTGGACACGTCCTACGAGCAGTACTTC,CASGLDTSYEQYF
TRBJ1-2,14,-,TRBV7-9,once,TGTGCCAGCCGAACCGACACCCCTAACTATGGCTACACCTTC,CASRTDTPNYGYTF
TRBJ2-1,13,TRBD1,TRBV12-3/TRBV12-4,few,TGTGCCAGCAGCCCACCAGGGGGCACTGAGCAGTTCTTC,CASSPPGGTEQFF
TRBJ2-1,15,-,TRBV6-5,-,TGTGCCAGCAGAGCGGAAAGGAAGGGGGGGAATGAGCAGTTCTTC,CASRAERKGGNEQFF
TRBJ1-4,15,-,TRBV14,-,TGTGCCAGCAGCCTGGGGTGGGGGCTCAATGAAAAACTGTTTTTT,CASSLGWGLNEKLFF
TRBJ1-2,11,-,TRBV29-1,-,TGCAGCGTTTCCCTGAGTAATGGCTACACCTTC,CSVSLSNGYTF
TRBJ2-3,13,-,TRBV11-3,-,TGTGCCAGCAGCTTAGATAGTACAGATACGCAGTATTTT,CASSLDSTDTQYF
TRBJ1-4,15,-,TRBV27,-,TGTGCCAGCAGTCCCTTTATCAGGGATGGGGAAAAACTGTTTTTT,CASSPFIRDGEKLFF
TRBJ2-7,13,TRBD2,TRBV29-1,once,TGCAGCGTTGGGACTAGCGGGTCCTACGAGCAGTACTTC,CSVGTSGSYEQYF
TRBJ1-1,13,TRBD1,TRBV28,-,TGTGCCAGCAGCCACAGGGGAAGTGTTGAAGCTTTCTTT,CASSHRGSVEAFF
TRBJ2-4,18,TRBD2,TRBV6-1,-,TGTGCCAGCAGTGAAGCGGTAGCGGGATCTATAGCCAAAAACATTCAGTACTTC,CASSEAVAGSIAKNIQYF
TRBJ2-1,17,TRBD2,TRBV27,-,TGTGCCAGCAGCAAAGCGCTACTAGCGGGCATTAACAATGAGCAGTTCTTC,CASSKALLAGINNEQFF
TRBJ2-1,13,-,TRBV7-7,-,TGTGCTAGCAGCTTAGCCCGGGACAATGAGCAGTTCTTC,CASSLARDNEQFF
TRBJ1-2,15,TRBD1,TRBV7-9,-,TGTGCCAGCAGCCCCGGACAGGGACTTTCCTATGGCTACACCTTC,CASSPGQGLSYGYTF
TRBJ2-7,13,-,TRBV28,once,TGTGCCAGCAGGCCGACAGGAACCTACGAGCAGTACTTC,CASRPTGTYEQYF
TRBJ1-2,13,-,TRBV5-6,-,TGTGCCAGCAGCTCAACAGGAATCGGTGGCTACACCTTC,CASSSTGIGGYTF
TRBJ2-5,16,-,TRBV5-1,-,TGCGCCAGCAGCATCAGGACAGGCGGGGGGCAAGAGACCCAGTACTTC,CASSIRTGGGQETQYF
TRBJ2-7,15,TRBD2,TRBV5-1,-,TGCGCCAGCAGCCCTAGCGGTGGGGCGTCCTACGAGCAGTACTTC,CASSPSGGASYEQYF
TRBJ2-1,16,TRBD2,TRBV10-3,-,TGTGCCATCAGTAGTCGGACTAGCGGGGGGGCAGATGAGCAGTTCTTC,CAISSRTSGGADEQFF